In its sample, the clone carrying this T cell receptor (beta chain) was seen a few times. Source study methods: Amplified reference gene primers provided the basis for estimating nucleated cell counts. Measured with immunoSEQ multiplex PCR; TCRdb has only the in-frame clones, and not every one. Clonal size and the V and J genes are those of that table, whereas D and trimming came from the DNA. The profile shows approximately 150,000 clones, 75% to 85% of them singletons. Seattle's enrolled individuals joined amid active infection and were then monitored longitudinally. This record comes from a study of blood T cell repertoires in COVID-19. The wider study: From T cells, B-cell-depleted T cells, or PBMCs came the material, which was cDNA or gDNA.

V lost 8 bases, J lost 3 bases, and 23 bases lay in between. Germline loops: CDR1 LNHDA, CDR2 SQIVND (reference sequence). CDR3 length equals 17 residues. Specimen: peripheral blood. V usage is TRBV19 and J usage is TRBJ2-4; D is perhaps TRBD2 (5 bases). This receptor was taken from a woman in her sixties or seventies with COVID-19, enrolled during active disease. CDR3 in amino acids: CASRSDDTPSGKNIQYF. CDR3 nucleotide sequence: TGTGCCAGTCGTAGCGACGACACCCCTTCCGGCAAAAACATTCAGTACTTC. The full variable domain, with the rest looked up from reference TRBV19 and TRBJ2-4, is DGGITQSPKYLFRKEGQNVTLSCEQNLNHDAMYWYRQDPGQGLRLIYYSQIVNDFQKGDIAEGYSVSREKKESFPLTVTSAQKNPTAFYLCASRSDDTPSGKNIQYFGAGTRLSVL.